The text below deals with one T cell receptor beta chain. Frequency shows this clonotype is large (0.1 to 1%); no count was noted. Its specific antigen is unknown. The entry originates in a study of CD8 T cells in cerebrospinal fluid in Alzheimer's disease (TCRdb year 2020). In terms of the full investigation: The study assessed CSF T cell clonal expansion with two single-cell approaches: plate-based nested PCR sequencing and droplet-based sequencing. Whether clonally expanded T cells were present in cerebrospinal fluid from healthy elderly individuals and from patients with neurodegenerative disease was tested. The droplet-based CSF comparison of patients and controls included 9 healthy controls (10,876 cells) and 9 patients with MCI or Alzheimer's disease (more than 10,000 cells). A total of roughly 23 samples were covered by the CSF gene-expression analysis, which included Parkinson's disease patients.

CDR1 and CDR2 are drawn from the germline V gene: SGHTA, FQGNSA. Measured from the cysteine to the phenylalanine, the CDR3 is 15 residues long. This entry has no DNA. Beyond this particular receptor, the publication reports: The EBV-specific clones were neither the most highly expanded clones nor enriched among patients. In pooled data, a highly expanded clone (at least 3% of TCRs) occurred in 1 of 10 healthy subjects versus 4 of 6 Alzheimer's patients. The authors warned that finding EBV-specific TCRs in CSF does not prove a causal connection between EBV and Alzheimer's disease. The overall clonality comparison included only samples with detectable clones (around eleven healthy, 5 MCI, 5 AD, 6 PD). In patients with MCI or Alzheimer's disease, the biggest CSF clone accounted for a larger percentage of TCRs than in controls.

The receptor library was made with 10x single-cell sequencing. 10X Genomics single-cell V(D)J and 5' gene-expression libraries were used to profile CSF cells. An Illumina NextSeq550 was used to sequence the CSF single-cell TCR libraries. The authors' pipeline ran thus. After V(D)J reads were mapped to the vdj-GRCh38 alts ensemble 2.0.0 reference, the Cell Ranger vdj pipeline was used to analyse the reads. Clonotypes were defined as cell barcodes sharing the same set of productive CDR3 nucleotide sequences. To link clonality with transcriptional profiles, clonotype information was added to the Seurat v3.0 gene-expression metadata. CSF cells with more than 1,800 genes, more than 7,500 UMIs or more than 10% mitochondrial reads were excluded. CDR3-beta sequences were compared against VDJdb to identify TCRs with known antigen specificity. Network analysis of clone sharing used the R package qgraph and included only TCRs with complete alpha and beta chains. TCRdb reprocessed the public reads and reports one entry per CDR3 protein sequence, without DNA. These V and J calls are TCRdb output, not the study's own analysis. Per the sample table, the count is about 1,100 distinct CDR3 sequences. Approximately 7.8% of the sample lies in the top ten.

All participants were free of acute infectious disease and in good physical condition. Live CSF cells for droplet-based sequencing were sorted with a live/dead marker. CSF was obtained by lumbar puncture, and immune cells were pelleted by centrifugation at 300g. Each CSF sample was checked for red blood cells, and any sample showing blood contamination was excluded. CSF cells were cryopreserved in freezing medium, frozen overnight at -80 °C, and then stored in liquid nitrogen. Before analysis, CSF samples were stored for less than seven months. The chain employs TRBV7-2 and TRBJ2-7; TCRdb indicates TRBD2, and absent DNA this call remains unverified. This receptor was identified in a human donor in good health. The sequencing input was cerebrospinal fluid. The CDR3 in this case is CASSLLSGNAGEQYF.